The 23 T cell receptor beta chains in this list originate from one sample, sequenced in a study of T cell repertoires in cytomegalovirus infection. Each CDR3 protein is one row after TCRdb ran MiXCR on the reads. The repertoire has some 680,000 distinct CDR3 sequences, less than 40% of them found once; the top ten carry around 2.8%. Material for sequencing was PBMCs. Receptors originate from a human donor in good health (CMV status not recorded). Some clones in this sample may be carry-over from other donors' samples.

This clonotype appeared once. V and J are TRBV11-1 and TRBJ1-1; D unclear. V was shortened by 6 bases and J by 7 bases, with 15 bases between the two germline ends. CDR1 SGHAT and CDR2 FQDESV come from the germline V gene (reference sequence). CDR3 length equals 13 residues. Here the CDR3 reads CASSPGGGIEAFF. The CDR3, as DNA: TGTGCCAGCAGTCCTGGAGGTGGTATTGAAGCTTTCTTT.

Comment on this clonotype: Lacking the conserved final phenylalanine or tryptophan, this CDR3 likely reflects a read error. Because the CDR3's place on the DNA is in doubt, the DNA is left out and the CDR3 is given as listed by TCRdb. The V call is TRBV28, the J call TRBJ1-1; TRBD1, the table's D call, lacks a check against the DNA. The CDR3 numbers 14 amino acids, ends counted. Germline CDR1 MDHEN, CDR2 SYDVKM. The CDR3 is CARIPDRSFTEVFL.

This clonotype occurred a few times. The germline gene is not matched at one end of the junction; a read error may be the cause. The V gene is TRBV7-2, the J gene TRBJ1-5, with D perhaps TRBD1 (5 bases). Germline V lookup: CDR1 SGHTA, CDR2 FQGNSA. The CDR3 totals 14 residues. CDR3 sequence reads: CASSFRQTNHPQHF. CDR3 nucleotide sequence: TGTGCCAGCAGCTTCCGACAGACAAATCACCCCCAGCATTTT.

This clonotype was detected a few times. The chain links TRBV14 to TRBJ2-2; 8 bases are shared with TRBD2. There are 15 residues in the CDR3. With 4 bases clipped from V and 7 bases from J, the junction kept 8 bases outside the gene matches. CDR1 is SGHDN and CDR2 is FVKESK in the germline V gene. The CDR3 reads CASSRLAGRFGELFF. The CDR3 bases are TGTGCCAGCAGCCGATTAGCGGGAAGATTCGGGGAGCTGTTTTTT.

This clonotype was seen a single time. The V gene is TRBV11-2, the J gene TRBJ1-1, with D possibly matching TRBD1 (5 bases). Germline-derived CDR1 and CDR2 are SGHAT and FQNNGV. This CDR3 contains 14 residues. Trimming pared 5 bases from V and 1 base from J, leaving 11 bases between. The CDR3 sequence: CASSHGGENTEAFF. The CDR3, as DNA: TGTGCCAGCAGCCACGGGGGGGAGAACACTGAAGCTTTCTTT.

On this clonotype itself: Being one base from a much bigger clone, this may be a read error. The chain combines TRBV11-2 with TRBJ1-1; D ambiguous. The CDR3 is made up of 11 amino acids. V was cut by 3 bases and J by 10 bases, with 9 bases left in between. CDR1 and CDR2 (germline): SGHAT, FQNNGV. CDR3 amino acids: CASSFGVVAFF. The CDR3 nucleotides are TGTGCCAGCAGCTTCGGGGTAGTAGCTTTCTTT.

About this clonotype: Compared with germline, one end of the junction differs, possibly owing to a read error. The V and J genes are TRBV27 and TRBJ1-5; TRBD1 aligns across 7 bases. Germline V gene data show CDR1 as MNHEY and CDR2 as SMNVEV (reference sequence). This CDR3 spans 18 amino acids. CDR3 nucleotide sequence: TGTGCAAGCAGTCGTTGGGACAGAGAATCCTATAGCAATCAGCCCCAGCATTTT. Encoded protein: CASSRWDRESYSNQPQHF.

CDR3 coding DNA: TGTGCCAGCAGTCGCATAGACAGGGGGGAAGAGACCCAGTACTTC. Translating gives CASSRIDRGEETQYF. V is TRBV2 and J is TRBJ2-5, with 9 bases that match TRBD1. Germline loops: CDR1 SNHLY, CDR2 FYNNEI. The CDR3 spans 15 residues. The ends lost 5 bases at V and 3 bases at J; junction bases unmatched: 7. Full variable domain (remainder filled in from reference TRBV2 and TRBJ2-5): EPEVTQTPSHQVTQMGQEVILRCVPISNHLYFYWYRQILGQKVEFLVSFYNNEISEKSEIFDDQFSVERPDGSNFTLKIRSTKLEDSAMYFCASSRIDRGEETQYFGPGTRLLVL.

This clonotype was seen more than once but under ten times. The chain links TRBV28 to TRBJ2-5; D might be TRBD1 (5 bases). This CDR3 comprises 16 residues. From germline, CDR1 is MDHEN and CDR2 SYDVKM. Trimming cost V 5 bases and J 5 bases, with 21 bases left between them. The CDR3 loop reads CASSQPAAGIVETQYF. CDR3 DNA: TGTGCCAGCAGTCAACCCGCGGCAGGGATAGTGGAGACCCAGTACTTC.

The rearrangement links TRBV7-9 to TRBJ2-3; no firm D call. Trimming stripped 5 bases from V and 2 bases from J, with 11 bases between. This CDR3 is 14 amino acids long. The germline V gene has CDR1 SEHNR and CDR2 FQNEAQ (reference sequence). For the CDR3, the DNA is TGTGCCAGCAGCACCCGACAAATCACAGATACGCAGTATTTT. It is translated as CASSTRQITDTQYF. The full variable domain, in which reference TRBV7-9 and TRBJ2-3 provide the parts outside the CDR3, is DTGVSQNPRHKITKRGQNVTFRCDPISEHNRLYWYRQTLGQGPEFLTYFQNEAQLEKSRLLSDRFSAERPKGSFSTLEIQRTEQGDSAMYLCASSTRQITDTQYFGPGTRLTVL.

The chain has TRBV11-2 and TRBJ2-2, with 8 bases that match TRBD2. V dropped 4 bases and J dropped 5; count of bases not matched to a gene: 6. The CDR3 has 15 amino acids. Germline V gene data show CDR1 as SGHAT and CDR2 as FQNNGV. The CDR3 nucleotides read TGTGCCAGCAGCTCGCGACTAGCGCGGACCGGGGAGCTGTTTTTT. It is translated as CASSSRLARTGELFF.

The V and J genes are TRBV5-6 and TRBJ2-1, with D perhaps matching TRBD1 or TRBD2 (6 bases each). Germline CDR1 and CDR2: SGHDT and YYEEEE. The CDR3 is made up of 15 amino acids. Trimming took 6 bases from V and 2 from J, leaving 15 bases between them. The CDR3 reads CASTEGGRTYNEQFF. CDR3 nucleotides: TGTGCCAGCACCGAGGGGGGTCGGACCTACAATGAGCAGTTCTTC.

The chain links TRBV4-1 to TRBJ1-6; a possible D gene is TRBD1 (5 bases). This CDR3 comprises 15 residues. V was shortened by 2 bases and J by 6 bases, with 11 bases between the two germline ends. Looked up from germline, CDR1 is MGHRA and CDR2 is YSYEKL. The CDR3 bases are TGCGCCAGCAGCCAAATGACAGTCATTAATTCACCCCTCCACTTT. Protein product: CASSQMTVINSPLHF.

A word on this clonotype: At one end, the junction sequence differs from germline, possibly due to a read error. The chain couples TRBV7-2 to TRBJ1-5, with D perhaps matching TRBD1 (6 bases). The CDR3 has 13 residues. Germline CDR1 is SGHTA and CDR2 is FQGNSA. In DNA, the CDR3 is TGTGCCAGCAGCTTAAACAGGGTCCAGCTCCAGCATTTT. It specifies CASSLNRVQLQHF.

J is TRBJ1-2 and V is TRBV28, with TRBD1 matching over 10 bases. The trim removed 5 bases at V and 7 bases at J, leaving 7 bases unmatched. The CDR3 contains 14 residues. Germline V gene sequence: CDR1 MDHEN, CDR2 SYDVKM. The CDR3 nucleotides read TGTGCCAGCAGTCGACAGGGGGCTTCGGCTGGCTACACCTTC. Its translation is CASSRQGASAGYTF.

V and J are TRBV28 and TRBJ1-4, with D possibly being TRBD1 (6 bases). CDR1 is MDHEN and CDR2 is SYDVKM in the germline V gene. This CDR3 spans 15 amino acids. V gave up 5 bases and J gave up 7 bases, with 17 bases separating them. The CDR3 DNA follows: TGTGCCAGCAGTCCCCGTGAAGGGGGTTCTGAAAAACTGTTTTTT. It translates to CASSPREGGSEKLFF.

This chain uses TRBV28 with TRBJ2-2; 7 bases match TRBD2. The junction had 11 bases not matched to a gene; V was cut back by 5 bases and J by 5 bases. The germline CDR1 and CDR2 sequences are MDHEN and SYDVKM. The CDR3 totals 16 residues. The CDR3 reads CASSPFQLAITGELFF. CDR3 DNA sequence: TGTGCCAGCAGTCCTTTCCAACTAGCGATTACCGGGGAGCTGTTTTTT.

The chain is built from TRBV2 and TRBJ2-2, with D perhaps TRBD1 (5 bases). CDR1 is SNHLY and CDR2 is FYNNEI in the germline V gene. Trimming pared 4 bases from V and 4 bases from J, leaving 7 bases between. The CDR3 covers 13 residues. In nucleotides, the CDR3 is TGTGCCAGCAGTGGACAGTTCACCGGGGAGCTGTTTTTT. Translating gives CASSGQFTGELFF. Complete variable domain (other parts from reference TRBV2 and TRBJ2-2): EPEVTQTPSHQVTQMGQEVILRCVPISNHLYFYWYRQILGQKVEFLVSFYNNEISEKSEIFDDQFSVERPDGSNFTLKIRSTKLEDSAMYFCASSGQFTGELFFGEGSRLTVL.

On this clonotype itself: The CDR3 end shows no conserved phenylalanine or tryptophan, and so a read error is likely. The rearrangement uses TRBV5-1 and TRBJ2-3; 7 positions agree with TRBD1. V trimming: 6 bases; J trimming: 0 bases; junction bases outside the gene matches: 7. CDR3 length equals 15 residues. Looked up from germline, CDR1 is SGHRS and CDR2 is YFSETQ. CDR3 in amino acids: CASTEGGTSTDTQYS. The CDR3 region has the DNA TGCGCCAGCACGGAAGGGGGCACTAGCACAGATACGCAGTATTCT.

This clonotype was observed many times. V and J are TRBV7-2 and TRBJ2-5, with D unclear. This CDR3 comprises 15 residues. Per the germline V gene, CDR1 is SGHTA and CDR2 is FQGNSA. V lost 3 bases and J lost 1, with 12 bases in between. CDR3 in amino acids: CASSLGIITQETQYF. The CDR3 DNA sequence: TGTGCCAGCAGCTTGGGTATTATCACCCAAGAGACCCAGTACTTC.

This clonotype was found many times. CDR3 nucleotide sequence: TGTGCCAGCAGCAAGTGGACCCCCCAGGGTGGGGAGCTGTTTTTT. It is translated as CASSKWTPQGGELFF. This chain connects TRBV7-2 to TRBJ2-2, with D maybe TRBD1 (5 bases). V lost 5 bases and J 8 bases, leaving 18 bases between the germline ends. Germline V gene data show CDR1 as SGHTA and CDR2 as FQGNSA. The CDR3 runs to 15 residues.

V and J are TRBV18 and TRBJ2-7; 7 positions agree with TRBD1. The CDR3 runs to 14 residues. V was clipped by 4 bases and J by 5 bases; unmatched bases: 8. CDR1 is KGHSH and CDR2 is LQKENI in the germline V gene. CDR3 loop: CASSLDTGVDEQYF. The CDR3, as DNA: TGTGCCAGCTCACTGGACACAGGGGTAGACGAGCAGTACTTC.

Note on this clonotype: Since a much larger clone is just one base distant, this may be a read error. The CDR3 end shows no conserved phenylalanine or tryptophan, and so a read error is likely. V usage is TRBV6-6 and J usage is TRBJ2-7, with 8 nucleotides matching TRBD1. The trim removed 8 bases at V and 2 bases at J, leaving 5 bases unmatched. Germline CDR1 reads MNHNY; CDR2 reads SVGAGI (reference sequence). CDR3 length: 13 residues. CDR3 DNA: TGTGCCAGCGGAAGACAGGGGCCCTACGAGCAGTACTTA. Translation: CASGRQGPYEQYL.